Listed here is a single T cell receptor (beta chain). The antigen remains undetermined. V shed 4 bases and J shed 7 bases, with 14 bases lying between them. This CDR3 comprises 15 residues. From germline, CDR1 is MNHEY and CDR2 SVGAGI. The data belong to a study of cytomegalovirus exposure and HLA in healthy donors. Study-wide points: TCR beta sequences reportedly predicted the HLA-A and HLA-B alleles of most subjects accurately. According to a later analysis, most TCR beta chains associated with CMV appeared HLA-restricted.

It was with 60 Vbeta and 13 Jbeta primers that the PCR ran. Repertoires were generated with immunoSEQ multiplex PCR, while TCRdb's copy carries only in-frame clones and drops some. The table lists over 200,000 clones. The sample comprised PBMCs. The rearrangement links TRBV6-5 to TRBJ1-6; D not certain. The TCR was taken from a woman in her thirties in good health and CMV-seropositive. The CDR3 here is CASSWSADRNSPLHF. As DNA, the CDR3 is TGTGCCAGCAGTTGGTCGGCGGATCGGAATTCACCCCTCCACTTT.